The 21 T cell receptor beta chains in this list originate from one sample, sequenced in a study of identical twins. TCRdb fed the 5' RACE reads into MiXCR, producing one record per CDR3 protein. The top ten hold 12% of the sample, which has 400,000 to 500,000 distinct CDR3 sequences, 18% seen once. Material: naive T cells sorted from blood. The origin of the receptors is a man aged 50 to 59 in good health.

This chain uses TRBV4-3 with TRBJ2-5; D might be TRBD2 (6 bases). Germline CDR1 reads LGHNA; CDR2 reads YSLEER. Trimming removed 0 bases at V and 9 bases at J, with 17 bases between. The CDR3 loop spans 15 amino acids. CDR3 bases: TGCGCCAGCAGCCAAGATCAAGGTGCGGGGATTGCCCAGTACTTC. This sequence encodes CASSQDQGAGIAQYF.

This rearrangement joins TRBV4-1 to TRBJ2-2, with D possibly TRBD1 on 5 matching bases. From germline, CDR1 is MGHRA and CDR2 YSYEKL. V was pared by 2 bases and J by 6 bases, with 10 bases between. CDR3 size: 14 residues. The CDR3 protein is CASSQLGDAGELFF. Here the CDR3 DNA reads TGCGCCAGCAGCCAATTAGGGGATGCCGGGGAGCTGTTTTTT.

This clonotype was picked up a small number of times. The chain has TRBV5-1 and TRBJ2-3, with D uncertain. The CDR3 loop spans 12 amino acids. V was pared by 3 bases and J by 6 bases, with 8 bases between. CDR1 SGHRS and CDR2 YFSETQ come from the germline V gene. In DNA, the CDR3 is TGCGCCAGCAGCTCGGGTCCGGATACGCAGTATTTT. This sequence encodes CASSSGPDTQYF.

The chain joins TRBV6-6 to TRBJ1-1; D remains unclear. The CDR3 runs to 13 residues. Trimming stripped 7 bases from V and 5 bases from J, with 14 bases between. CDR1 MNHNY and CDR2 SVGAGI come from the germline V gene (reference sequence). The CDR3 loop is CASTTRGWTEAFF. The CDR3 region has the DNA TGTGCCAGCACCACCAGAGGGTGGACTGAAGCTTTCTTT.

The chain carries TRBV20-1 and TRBJ2-3; D is unresolved. CDR1 is DFQATT, CDR2 SNEGSKA, per germline (reference sequence). The CDR3 totals 14 residues. The V and J ends lost 3 bases and 4 bases respectively, with 14 bases between them. The CDR3 DNA sequence: TGCAGTGCTAGTATCGGGCGCATCGCAGATACGCAGTATTTT. Residues: CSASIGRIADTQYF.

This clonotype appeared a few times. The chain uses TRBV24-1 and TRBJ2-3; TRBD1 aligns across 8 bases. The J segment lost 5 bases and the V segment lost 12 bases, leaving 9 bases of the junction unmatched. CDR3 length: 13 amino acids. The germline V gene has CDR1 KGHDR and CDR2 SFDVKD. CDR3 nucleotide sequence: TGTGCCTCCGGGCAGGGGGCCGAAGATACGCAGTATTTT. The encoded protein is CASGQGAEDTQYF.

DNA of the CDR3: TGTGCCAGCAGGGGGATGTCGGGAACTAGCACAGATACGCAGTATTTT. Residues: CASRGMSGTSTDTQYF. The chain has TRBV6-1 and TRBJ2-3; D possibly corresponds to TRBD2 (5 bases). CDR1 is MNHNS, CDR2 SASEGT, per germline. V lost 6 bases and J 0 bases, leaving 16 bases between the germline ends. The CDR3 loop spans 16 amino acids.

This clonotype was found a few times. The rearrangement uses TRBV30 and TRBJ1-1; no clear D. There are 16 residues in the CDR3. Trimming took 1 base from V and 3 from J, leaving 18 bases between them. CDR1 GTSNPN and CDR2 SVGIG come from the germline V gene (reference sequence). CDR3 region: CAWSGGRTLGYTEAFF. CDR3 nucleotides: TGTGCCTGGAGTGGCGGCAGAACATTGGGGTACACTGAAGCTTTCTTT.

This chain connects TRBV5-1 to TRBJ2-7, with 7 bases matching TRBD2. CDR3 length: 18 amino acids. The germline CDR1 and CDR2 sequences are SGHRS and YFSETQ. V was pared by 0 bases and J by 2 bases, with 14 bases of the junction left unmatched. The CDR3 nucleotides are TGCGCCAGCAGCTTGGGCCCCGAGTTGGGGGGGGGAGCCTACGAGCAGTACTTC. Its protein product is CASSLGPELGGGAYEQYF.

This clonotype has only one observation. V and J are TRBV5-1 and TRBJ2-5; D perhaps matches TRBD1 (5 bases). The CDR3 has 16 amino acids. V gave up 0 bases and J gave up 5 bases, with 17 bases separating them. The germline V gene has CDR1 SGHRS and CDR2 YFSETQ. The chain's CDR3 is CASSLAGGRATETQYF. Written as DNA, the CDR3 is TGCGCCAGCAGCTTGGCCGGCGGCAGGGCGACGGAGACCCAGTACTTC.

A few counts support this clonotype. The chain uses TRBV19 and TRBJ2-3, with D possibly TRBD2 on 6 matching bases. Germline V lookup: CDR1 LNHDA, CDR2 SQIVND (reference sequence). V was trimmed by 5 bases and J by 1 base, leaving 10 bases between them. This CDR3 contains 14 residues. CDR3 region: CASSRDFRTDTQYF. The CDR3 nucleotides read TGTGCCAGTAGTCGGGACTTCCGCACAGATACGCAGTATTTT.

This clonotype was detected ten times or more. This chain connects TRBV15 to TRBJ2-3; 10 bases match TRBD2. The CDR3 has 19 amino acids. From germline, CDR1 is LNHNV and CDR2 YYDKDF (reference sequence). V was pared by 0 bases and J by 5 bases, with 14 bases of the junction left unmatched. CDR3 DNA: TGTGCCACCAGCAGAGATCAACCCCTAGCGGGGGCCCTCGGAGATACGCAGTATTTT. Its translation: CATSRDQPLAGALGDTQYF.

This clonotype was seen many times. This chain uses TRBV28 with TRBJ1-5, with D possibly matching TRBD1 (5 bases). Germline V CDR1 and CDR2: MDHEN, SYDVKM. Trimming left V 6 bases short and J 4 bases short, with 16 bases between. CDR3 length: 15 amino acids. The CDR3 is CASSLAAGLNQPQHF. In nucleotides, the CDR3 is TGTGCCAGCAGCTTAGCCGCAGGGTTAAATCAGCCCCAGCATTTT.

The chain combines TRBV10-3 with TRBJ2-1; 10 nucleotides agree with TRBD1. This CDR3 region has 14 residues. Per germline, CDR1 ENHRY and CDR2 SYGVKD. The trim removed 6 bases at V and 2 bases at J, leaving 1 base unmatched. CDR3 amino acids: CAISDRGPYNEQFF. The CDR3, as DNA: TGTGCCATCAGCGACAGGGGGCCCTACAATGAGCAGTTCTTC.

The chain is built from TRBV6-2 or TRBV6-3 and TRBJ2-1; a possible D gene is TRBD2 (6 bases). V lost 6 bases and J lost 8, with 20 bases in between. Germline V gives CDR1 MNHEY, CDR2 SVGEGT. The CDR3 spans 15 residues. CDR3 in amino acids: CASSSLGLMVDEQFF. CDR3 nucleotide sequence: TGTGCCAGCAGCTCACTTGGACTAATGGTCGATGAGCAGTTCTTC.

In its sample, this clonotype was seen a few times. J is TRBJ2-2 and V is TRBV6-5, with 8 bases aligning to TRBD2. The ends lost 0 bases at V and 4 bases at J; junction bases unmatched: 4. The CDR3 covers 16 residues. Germline values: CDR1 MNHEY, CDR2 SVGAGI. In nucleotides, the CDR3 is TGTGCCAGCAGTTACTCGGCGGGAGGACGCACCGGGGAGCTGTTTTTT. It is translated as CASSYSAGGRTGELFF.

Many counts were recorded for this clonotype. The chain employs TRBV5-1 and TRBJ2-3; the match to TRBD1 covers 8 bases. The germline CDR1 and CDR2 sequences are SGHRS and YFSETQ. The CDR3 extends over 15 amino acids. Losses at the gene ends were 0 bases for V and 5 bases for J; bases not matched to a gene: 5. The CDR3 DNA is TGCGCCAGCAGCTTGGGTCGAACAGGGGGAGATACGCAGTATTTT. The encoded protein is CASSLGRTGGDTQYF.

The rearrangement joins TRBV6-2 or TRBV6-3 to TRBJ2-7; D could derive from TRBD1 or TRBD2 (5 bases each). Germline loops: CDR1 MNHEY, CDR2 SVGEGT. The V gene lost 6 bases and the J gene lost 6 bases, with 21 bases spanning the gap. CDR3 length: 15 residues. The CDR3 nucleotides read TGTGCCAGCAGAACCCGGGACGAAGCCCTCTCCGAGCAGTACTTC. It encodes CASRTRDEALSEQYF.

The CDR3 DNA sequence: TGTGCCAGCAGCCAACAACCGGGACTAGCGGCCAAAAACATTCAGTACTTC. Translated: CASSQQPGLAAKNIQYF. V is TRBV4-2 and J is TRBJ2-4, with 10 nucleotides matching TRBD2. This CDR3 contains 17 residues. Germline V gene data show CDR1 as LGHNA and CDR2 as YNFKEQ. Trimming cost V 2 bases and J 1 base; bases outside gene matches: 5.

This clonotype came up a few times. The rearrangement joins TRBV28 to TRBJ1-2, with D uncertain. Germline loops: CDR1 MDHEN, CDR2 SYDVKM. The V and J ends lost 6 bases and 8 bases respectively, with 10 bases between them. The CDR3 sequence is 11 residues long. CDR3 region: CASRGLEGYTF. In DNA, the CDR3 is TGTGCCAGCAGGGGTTTGGAGGGCTACACCTTC.

The chain uses TRBV20-1 and TRBJ2-3; no definite D call. This CDR3 spans 12 amino acids. Germline CDR1 and CDR2: DFQATT and SNEGSKA (reference sequence). Trimming pared 5 bases from V and 6 bases from J, leaving 12 bases between. The CDR3 DNA follows: TGCAGTGCTCCCGACCCGGCGGATACGCAGTATTTT. It yields the protein CSAPDPADTQYF.